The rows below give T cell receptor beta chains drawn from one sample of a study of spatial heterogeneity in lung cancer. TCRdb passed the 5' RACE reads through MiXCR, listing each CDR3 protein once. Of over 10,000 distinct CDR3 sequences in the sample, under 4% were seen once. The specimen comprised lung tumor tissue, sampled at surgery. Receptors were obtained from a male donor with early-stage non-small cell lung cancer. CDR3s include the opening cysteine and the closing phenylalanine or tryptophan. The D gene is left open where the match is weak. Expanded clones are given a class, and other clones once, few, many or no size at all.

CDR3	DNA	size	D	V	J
CASRPGLEGDEQFF	TGTGCCAGTAGACCGGGACTAGAAGGGGATGAGCAGTTCTTC	many	TRBD2	TRBV19	TRBJ2-1
CASSDWARNQPQHF	TGTGCCAGCAGTGATTGGGCGCGCAATCAGCCCCAGCATTTT	many	.	TRBV2	TRBJ1-5
CSARASGGPTDTQYF	TGCAGTGCTAGAGCTTCGGGAGGACCCACAGATACGCAGTATTTT	many	TRBD2	TRBV20-1	TRBJ2-3
CASSRGTGFRYNQPQHF	TGTGCCAGCAGCAGAGGGACAGGGTTTAGGTATAATCAGCCCCAGCATTTT	many	TRBD1	TRBV7-8	TRBJ1-5
CASSSGQGGLGDTF	TGTGCCAGCAGTTCTGGACAGGGAGGTTTGGGCGACACCTTC	many	TRBD1	TRBV28	TRBJ1-2
CASSLVVAGDRQETQYF	TGCGCCAGCAGCTTGGTTGTAGCGGGGGACCGCCAAGAGACCCAGTACTTC	few	TRBD2	TRBV5-1	TRBJ2-5
CASSSGSRYTF	TGTGCCAGCAGTTCAGGGTCTCGCTACACCTTC	.	.	TRBV12-3/TRBV12-4	TRBJ1-2
CSAIGDGDGRIQETQYF	TGCAGTGCTATAGGTGACGGAGATGGGCGGATTCAAGAGACCCAGTACTTC	many	.	TRBV20-1	TRBJ2-5
CSASRDMRTEAFF	TGCAGTGCTAGCCGGGACATGAGAACTGAAGCTTTCTTT	many	.	TRBV20-1	TRBJ1-1
CASSPGEDSRGSYNSPLHF	TGTGCCAGCTCCCCGGGGGAGGACTCCCGAGGCTCCTATAATTCACCCCTCCACTTT	few	.	TRBV7-9	TRBJ1-6
CASSGGMGHLNHHEQFF	TGTGCCAGCAGCGGGGGGATGGGACACCTGAACCACCATGAGCAGTTCTTC	many	.	TRBV9	TRBJ2-1
CASSLSTQPQHF	TGTGCCAGCAGTTTATCTACACAGCCCCAGCATTTT	many	.	TRBV12-3/TRBV12-4	TRBJ1-5
CSATLPRGVHEQYF	TGCAGTGCTACCCTCCCTCGGGGGGTCCACGAGCAGTACTTC	medium-sized	TRBD2	TRBV20-1	TRBJ2-7
CSARTPGSPRGNEQFF	TGCAGTGCTAGAACCCCCGGGAGCCCCCGCGGAAATGAGCAGTTCTTC	few	.	TRBV20-1	TRBJ2-1
CASSTGILGDEQFF	TGTGCCAGCAGTACCGGCATCCTTGGGGATGAGCAGTTCTTC	many	.	TRBV6-2/TRBV6-3	TRBJ2-1
CATSGGEDSPLHF	TGTGCCACCAGTGGGGGGGAGGATTCACCCCTCCACTTT	many	.	TRBV19	TRBJ1-6
CASVQGTSGNTIYF	TGTGCCAGCGTACAGGGGACTTCTGGAAACACCATATATTTT	many	TRBD1	TRBV2	TRBJ1-3
CASHNYEQYF	TGTGCCAGCCATAACTACGAGCAGTACTTC	many	.	TRBV2	TRBJ2-7